This is a list of T cell receptor beta chains from one sample in a study of T cell repertoires and HLA-DP antigens. Which antigens these TCRs recognize remains unknown. The data were produced by immunoSEQ multiplex PCR, yet TCRdb's version contains in-frame clones alone and is incomplete. The sample has about 110,000 clones; approximately 92% are singletons. Source material: CD4+ T cells from PBMCs. These TCRs come from a young woman in good health and CMV-seronegative. The CDR3 runs from the conserved cysteine through the conserved F or W. A D gene is named only where the DNA matches it firmly.

>TRBJ1-5|TRBV7-2|TRBD1
CASSRGRLDQPQHF
TGTGCCAGCAGCAGGGGGCGCCTCGATCAGCCCCAGCATTTT
>TRBJ1-3|TRBV6-5|-
CASSYSGEAGNTIYF
TGTGCCAGCAGTTACTCGGGGGAAGCTGGAAACACCATATATTTT
>TRBJ1-3|TRBV28|-
CASSSPGTPGGDTIYF
TGTGCCAGCAGTAGCCCCGGGACACCCGGCGGGGACACCATATATTTT
>TRBJ2-6|TRBV5-1|-
CASRPYSGSSGANVLTF
TGCGCCAGCAGGCCTTACTCAGGGAGCTCTGGGGCCAACGTCCTGACTTTC
>TRBJ2-5|TRBV10-3|TRBD2
CAISEQTSGDNQETQYF
TGTGCCATCAGTGAGCAGACTAGCGGGGATAACCAAGAGACCCAGTACTTC
>TRBJ2-3|TRBV18|TRBD2
CASSPVAGGPSTDTQYF
TGTGCCAGCTCACCAGTAGCGGGGGGGCCGAGCACAGATACGCAGTATTTT
>TRBJ1-2|TRBV6-1|-
CASSELWAYGYTF
TGTGCCAGCAGTGAACTTTGGGCGTATGGCTACACCTTC
>TRBJ2-2|TRBV29-1|-
CSVRQGAGELFF
TGCAGCGTTCGGCAGGGTGCCGGGGAGCTGTTTTTT
>TRBJ1-1|TRBV5-3|-
CARSLWEETNTEAFF
TGTGCCAGAAGCTTGTGGGAGGAGACGAACACTGAAGCTTTCTTT
>TRBJ1-1|TRBV7-2|-
CASSLGGALLRRNTEAFF
TGTGCCAGCAGCTTAGGTGGCGCCCTCTTAAGGCGGAACACTGAAGCTTTCTTT